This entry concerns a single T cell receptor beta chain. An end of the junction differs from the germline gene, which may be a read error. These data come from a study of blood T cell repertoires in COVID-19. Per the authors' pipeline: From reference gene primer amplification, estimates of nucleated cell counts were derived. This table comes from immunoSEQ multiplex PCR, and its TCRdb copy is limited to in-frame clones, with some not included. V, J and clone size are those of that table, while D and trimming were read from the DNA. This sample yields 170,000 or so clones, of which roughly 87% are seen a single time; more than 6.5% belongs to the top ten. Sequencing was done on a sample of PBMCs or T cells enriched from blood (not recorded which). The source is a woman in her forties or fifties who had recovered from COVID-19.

Here the CDR3 DNA reads TGTGCCAGCAGTTTGGGGACAGGGAGGTCCTACGAGCAGTACTTC. Translation gives CASSLGTGRSYEQYF. The chain joins TRBV5-6 to TRBJ2-7, with 9 bases aligning to TRBD1. Looked up from germline, CDR1 is SGHDT and CDR2 is YYEEEE. The CDR3 extends over 15 amino acids.